This T cell receptor (beta chain) is drawn from a study of CD8 T cells in Susac syndrome. V gave up 7 bases and J gave up 6 bases, with 9 bases separating them. Looked up from germline, CDR1 is SQVTM and CDR2 is ANQGSEA. The CDR3 is 11 amino acids. An amount of RNA that ranged from 0.5 to 1 ug was reverse transcribed with random hexamers. Amplification of the TCR beta CDR3 was carried out by immunoSEQ multiplex PCR, which spanned a total of 54 Vbeta and 13 Jbeta segments. TCRdb re-called the immunoSEQ multiplex PCR reads with MiXCR, one entry per CDR3 protein. Among 100,000 to 150,000 distinct CDR3 sequences listed, about 94% were seen once. Sequencing of TCR beta was performed on blood CD8+ T cells and on blood CD4+ T cells. Healthy donors constituted the controls, which were matched for age and sex. Negative magnetic isolation gave CD8+ and CD4+ cells; FACS enriched CD8+ TEMRA.

The clonotype was recovered from a human donor in good health. The specimen sequenced was CD4+ T cells from PBMCs. This chain links TRBV29-1 with TRBJ2-2; unclear D gene. CDR3 sequence: CSADTSGELFF. CDR3 nucleotides: TGCAGCGCTGACACCTCCGGGGAGCTGTTTTTT.